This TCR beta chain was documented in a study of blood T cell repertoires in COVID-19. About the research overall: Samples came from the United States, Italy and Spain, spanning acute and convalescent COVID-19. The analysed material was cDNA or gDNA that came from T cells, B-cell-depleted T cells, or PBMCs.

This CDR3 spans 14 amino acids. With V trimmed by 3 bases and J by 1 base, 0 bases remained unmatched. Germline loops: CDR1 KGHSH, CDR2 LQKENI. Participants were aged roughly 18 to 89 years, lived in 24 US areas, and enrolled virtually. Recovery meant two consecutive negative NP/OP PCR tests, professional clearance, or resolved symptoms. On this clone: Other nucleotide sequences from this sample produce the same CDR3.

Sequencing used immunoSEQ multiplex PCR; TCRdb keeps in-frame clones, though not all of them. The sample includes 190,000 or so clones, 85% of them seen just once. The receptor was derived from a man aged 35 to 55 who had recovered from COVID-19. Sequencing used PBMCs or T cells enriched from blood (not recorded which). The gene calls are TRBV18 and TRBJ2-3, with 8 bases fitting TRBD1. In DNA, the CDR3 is TGTGCCAGCTCACCGACAGGGGGCACAGATACGCAGTATTTT. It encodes CASSPTGGTDTQYF.